A single TCR beta chain is shown here with its context. This record comes from a study of beta chain features in type 1 diabetes. Germline CDR1 is SQVTM and CDR2 is ANQGSEA. J gave up 2 bases and V 3 bases, and 5 bases lay outside the gene matches. This CDR3 is built from 14 residues. cDNA synthesis used the whole RNA isolate, giving expressed TCRB sequences. Produced via immunoSEQ multiplex PCR; TCRdb's table is partial and in-frame only. This sample has some 400,000 clones, with roughly 16% found just once. The receptor comes from a young woman in good health. This rearrangement joins TRBV29-1 to TRBJ2-7; 9 positions match TRBD1. The sequenced material came from naive CD4+ T cells from blood. The CDR3 loop reads CSVEGQGVAYEQYF. The CDR3 DNA sequence: TGCAGCGTTGAGGGACAGGGTGTTGCCTACGAGCAGTACTTC.